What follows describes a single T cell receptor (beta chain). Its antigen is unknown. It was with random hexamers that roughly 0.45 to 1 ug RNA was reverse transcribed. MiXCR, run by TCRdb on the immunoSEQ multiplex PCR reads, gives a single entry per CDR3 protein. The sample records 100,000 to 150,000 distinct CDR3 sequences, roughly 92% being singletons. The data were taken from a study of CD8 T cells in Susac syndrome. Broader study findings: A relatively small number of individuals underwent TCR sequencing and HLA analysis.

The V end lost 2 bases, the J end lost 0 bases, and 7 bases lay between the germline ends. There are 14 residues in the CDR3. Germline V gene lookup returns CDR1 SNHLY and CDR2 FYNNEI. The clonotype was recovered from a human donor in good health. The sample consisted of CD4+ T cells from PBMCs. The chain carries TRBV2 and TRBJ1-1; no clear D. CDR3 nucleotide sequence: TGTGCCAGCAGTGAAAATCTTATGAACACTGAAGCTTTCTTT. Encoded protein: CASSENLMNTEAFF. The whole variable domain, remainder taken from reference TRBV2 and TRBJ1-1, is EPEVTQTPSHQVTQMGQEVILRCVPISNHLYFYWYRQILGQKVEFLVSFYNNEISEKSEIFDDQFSVERPDGSNFTLKIRSTKLEDSAMYFCASSENLMNTEAFFGQGTRLTVV.